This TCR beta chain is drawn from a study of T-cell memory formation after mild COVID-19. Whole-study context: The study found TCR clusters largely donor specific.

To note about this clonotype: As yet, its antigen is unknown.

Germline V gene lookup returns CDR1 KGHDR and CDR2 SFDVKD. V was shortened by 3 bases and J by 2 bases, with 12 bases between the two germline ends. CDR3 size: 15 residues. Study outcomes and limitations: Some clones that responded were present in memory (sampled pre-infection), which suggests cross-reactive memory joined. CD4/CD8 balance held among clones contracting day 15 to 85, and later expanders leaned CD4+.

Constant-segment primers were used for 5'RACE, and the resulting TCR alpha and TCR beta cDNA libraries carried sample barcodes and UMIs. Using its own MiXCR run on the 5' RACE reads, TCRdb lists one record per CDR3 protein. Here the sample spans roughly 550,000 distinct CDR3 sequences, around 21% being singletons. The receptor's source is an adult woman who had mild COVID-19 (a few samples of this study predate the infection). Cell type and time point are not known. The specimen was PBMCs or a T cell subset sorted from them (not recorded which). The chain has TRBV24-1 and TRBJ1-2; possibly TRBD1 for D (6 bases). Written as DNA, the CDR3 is TGTGCCACCAGTGATCCGAGGGGACAAAACTATGGCTACACCTTC. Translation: CATSDPRGQNYGYTF.